The 11 T cell receptor beta chains presented below share a single source sample, sequenced in a study of beta chain features in type 1 diabetes. The authors reverse transcribed all of the isolated RNA, so sequencing captured expressed TCRB transcripts. The data were produced by immunoSEQ multiplex PCR, yet TCRdb's version contains in-frame clones alone and is incomplete. The sample carries around 250,000 clones, roughly 15% recorded once. Source material: naive CD4+ T cells from blood. All receptors come from a woman aged 40 to 50 in good health.

CDR3 bases: TGTGCCAGCAGTGAAGCTGGCGGGAGCCCCCTCCACTTT. Translating gives CASSEAGGSPLHF. This chain joins TRBV6-1 and TRBJ1-6; D call uncertain. The CDR3 extends over 13 amino acids. Per the germline V gene, CDR1 is MNHNS and CDR2 is SASEGT. The V end was cut by 0 bases, the J end by 13 bases, with 10 bases between.

The chain couples TRBV7-9 to TRBJ1-6, with D unclear. With 5 bases removed from V and 9 bases from J, the gap between germline ends came to 17 bases. Germline V gene lookup returns CDR1 SEHNR and CDR2 FQNEAQ (reference sequence). The CDR3 is made up of 15 amino acids. In DNA form, the CDR3 reads TGTGCCAGCAGCCCGTGGACGGGGAATGTTTCACCCCTCCACTTT. Its protein product is CASSPWTGNVSPLHF.

The chain carries TRBV29-1 and TRBJ1-5, with D unresolved. The V end was cut by 7 bases, the J end by 9 bases, with 19 bases between. The CDR3 runs to 13 residues. CDR1 is SQVTM and CDR2 is ANQGSEA in the germline V gene. The CDR3 is CSATDTQVRPQHF. CDR3 DNA: TGCAGCGCGACCGACACCCAGGTTCGGCCCCAGCATTTT.

The chain couples TRBV11-2 to TRBJ1-1; D is possibly TRBD1 (5 bases). CDR3 size: 13 residues. The germline V gene has CDR1 SGHAT and CDR2 FQNNGV. V was cut by 2 bases and J by 4 bases, with 8 bases left in between. The CDR3 region has the DNA TGTGCCAGCAGCTTATACAGGAGCACTGAAGCTTTCTTT. It codes for CASSLYRSTEAFF.

The chain couples TRBV2 to TRBJ2-7, with 10 bases matching TRBD1. CDR3 length: 12 residues. The germline V gene has CDR1 SNHLY and CDR2 FYNNEI. Losses at the gene ends were 8 bases for V and 3 bases for J; bases not matched to a gene: 1. The CDR3, as DNA: TGTGCCAGCGGACAGGGGGACTACGAGCAGTACTTC. This sequence encodes CASGQGDYEQYF.

The chain couples TRBV7-7 to TRBJ2-1; TRBD1 aligns across 9 bases. Germline loops: CDR1 SSHAT, CDR2 FNYEAQ (reference sequence). The V gene end was trimmed by 1 base and the J gene end by 8 bases; junction bases not matched to a gene: 6. The CDR3 loop spans 15 amino acids. CDR3 sequence: CASSLGQGGGDEQFF. Written as DNA, the CDR3 is TGTGCCAGCAGCTTAGGACAGGGGGGAGGCGATGAGCAGTTCTTC.

This clone was seen a few times. The chain joins TRBV19 to TRBJ2-1; tentative D call: TRBD1 (8 bases). The CDR3 sequence is 13 residues long. Deletions cut 9 bases from V and 5 bases from J, with 14 bases between. Germline assignment: CDR1 LNHDA and CDR2 SQIVND (reference sequence). The CDR3: CASGQGGHNEQFF. In DNA form, the CDR3 reads TGTGCCAGCGGACAGGGAGGGCACAATGAGCAGTTCTTC.

This clone came up a few times. The chain has TRBV7-2 and TRBJ1-1; D is unclear. The CDR3 runs 14 residues. V shed 4 bases and J shed 0 bases, with 9 bases lying between them. Per the germline V gene, CDR1 is SGHTA and CDR2 is FQGNSA. This chain's CDR3 is CASSYRSMNTEAFF. DNA for the CDR3: TGTGCCAGCAGCTATAGATCCATGAACACTGAAGCTTTCTTT.

This clone has just a few counts. This chain uses TRBV7-2 with TRBJ1-1; D possibly corresponds to TRBD1 (5 bases). CDR1 is SGHTA and CDR2 is FQGNSA in the germline V gene. V dropped 1 base and J dropped 1 base, with 10 bases sitting between them. This CDR3 has 15 amino acids. This chain's CDR3 is CASSLEGLSNTEAFF. The CDR3 region has the DNA TGTGCCAGCAGCTTAGAGGGACTGTCGAACACTGAAGCTTTCTTT.

The rearrangement uses TRBV5-1 and TRBJ2-7, with 11 nucleotides matching TRBD1. CDR1 and CDR2 (germline): SGHRS, YFSETQ. V gave up 4 bases and J gave up 3 bases; unmatched junction bases: 3. CDR3 length: 14 amino acids. This CDR3 reads CASSPGQGVYEQYF. CDR3 DNA sequence: TGCGCCAGCAGCCCGGGACAGGGGGTCTACGAGCAGTACTTC.

This clone was detected a few times. The chain joins TRBV6-1 to TRBJ2-7, with TRBD2 matching over 12 bases. Germline CDR1 and CDR2: MNHNS and SASEGT. The V gene end was trimmed by 5 bases and the J gene end by 5 bases; junction bases not matched to a gene: 4. The CDR3 loop spans 14 amino acids. This CDR3 is CASSRTSGDNEQYF. The CDR3 DNA reads as TGTGCCAGCAGTCGGACTAGCGGGGACAACGAGCAGTACTTC.